The 24 T cell receptor beta chains given below trace back to one sample, sequenced in a study of shared clonotypes between healthy human individuals. Produced via immunoSEQ multiplex PCR; TCRdb's table is partial and in-frame only. The data contain around 340,000 clones, less than 75% of them singletons. The sample consisted of memory CD4+ T cells sorted from blood. This sample's subset: CD45RA-negative fraction. The receptors originated from a man aged 25-40 years in good health.

This clone occurred once. The V gene is TRBV27, the J gene TRBJ2-2; 8 bases match TRBD1. CDR3 size: 15 residues. The V and J ends lost 6 bases and 4 bases, in that order; junction bases with no gene match: 7. Germline CDR1 and CDR2: MNHEY and SMNVEV (reference sequence). The CDR3 nucleotides read TGTGCCAGCAGCACCGGACAGGGTTCCACCGGGGAGCTGTTTTTT. Amino acids: CASSTGQGSTGELFF.

The V and J genes are TRBV5-4 and TRBJ2-5; 7 nucleotides match TRBD2. CDR3 length: 15 residues. Trimming cost V 4 bases and J 0 bases; bases outside gene matches: 6. Germline lookup yields CDR1 SGHNT and CDR2 YYREEE (reference sequence). CDR3 nucleotides: TGTGCCAGCAGCCCGGGGGGACTCCACCAAGAGACCCAGTACTTC. Amino acid sequence: CASSPGGLHQETQYF.

DNA of the CDR3: TGTGCCATCAGTAGCCAGGGGAGCAATCAGCCCCAGCATTTT. Protein sequence: CAISSQGSNQPQHF. The gene calls are TRBV10-3 and TRBJ1-5, with D tentatively TRBD1 (6 bases). CDR1 is ENHRY and CDR2 is SYGVKD in the germline V gene. The CDR3 sequence is 14 residues long. Trimming removed 5 bases at V and 1 base at J, with 9 bases between.

V gene TRBV28 combines with J gene TRBJ2-2; 10 bases agree with TRBD1. Germline V CDR1 and CDR2: MDHEN, SYDVKM. Trimming at V came to 9 bases and at J to 7 bases, leaving 8 bases not matched to a gene. The CDR3 is made up of 14 amino acids. In DNA, the CDR3 is TGTGCCAGTTCCGGGACAGGGGCCATCGGGGAGCTGTTTTTT. Translated: CASSGTGAIGELFF.

The rearrangement links TRBV10-1 to TRBJ2-3; TRBD2 matches at 13 bases. Germline loops: CDR1 WNHNN, CDR2 SYGVQD (reference sequence). This CDR3 is 17 amino acids long. V was pared by 3 bases and J by 1 base, with 4 bases of the junction left unmatched. CDR3 sequence: CASSDGGLAGRTDTQYF. DNA of the CDR3: TGCGCCAGCAGTGACGGGGGACTAGCGGGACGCACAGATACGCAGTATTTT.

This clone was recorded once. This chain connects TRBV10-1 to TRBJ2-2; 13 bases agree with TRBD2. The germline V gene encodes CDR1 WNHNN and CDR2 SYGVQD (reference sequence). The length of the CDR3 is 16 residues. The trim removed 7 bases at V and 5 bases at J, leaving 7 bases unmatched. The CDR3 nucleotides read TGCGCCAGCACCGTATCGGGACTAGCGGGGACCGGGGAGCTGTTTTTT. Translating gives CASTVSGLAGTGELFF.

The CDR3 coding sequence is TGTGCCAGCAGCTTCGACAGGGACTATGGCTACACCTTC. Its protein product is CASSFDRDYGYTF. This chain joins TRBV6-6 and TRBJ1-2; 7 positions agree with TRBD1. This CDR3 has 13 amino acids. Trimming cost V 6 bases and J 3 bases; bases outside gene matches: 4. From germline, CDR1 is MNHNY and CDR2 SVGAGI (reference sequence).

The chain employs TRBV16 and TRBJ1-2; the D is unclear. This CDR3 comprises 12 residues. Germline CDR1 is KGHSY and CDR2 is FQNENV. V was shortened by 0 bases and J by 6 bases, with 5 bases between the two germline ends. CDR3 amino acids: CASSQSADGYTF. The CDR3 DNA follows: TGTGCCAGCAGCCAATCTGCCGATGGCTACACCTTC.

The chain is built from TRBV18 and TRBJ2-7, with 10 bases identical to TRBD2. CDR1 is KGHSH, CDR2 LQKENI, per germline. V shed 5 bases, J shed 0 bases, and the junction held 1 base outside the gene matches. The CDR3 sequence is 14 residues long. CDR3 sequence reads: CASSGTSVSYEQYF. In nucleotides, the CDR3 is TGTGCCAGCTCAGGGACTAGCGTCTCCTACGAGCAGTACTTC.

V and J are TRBV28 and TRBJ1-1; 10 bases align to TRBD1. The J segment lost 7 bases and the V segment lost 2 bases, leaving 4 bases of the junction unmatched. Germline assignment: CDR1 MDHEN and CDR2 SYDVKM. This CDR3 spans 14 amino acids. As DNA, the CDR3 is TGTGCCAGCAGTTTAATCGGACAGGGGGTTGAAGCTTTCTTT. Amino acid sequence: CASSLIGQGVEAFF.

This chain links TRBV21-1 with TRBJ2-7; the table names TRBD2, a call not compared with the DNA. TRBV21-1 represents a pseudogene. The CDR3 is 19 residues long. The CDR3 region is CASRPRVAKAIFYSYEQYF. As DNA, the CDR3 is TGTGCCAGCAGACCTCGGGTGGCTAAGGCTATATTCTATTCCTACGAGCAGTACTTC.

The CDR3 DNA is TGTGCCAGCAGGTCAGGTTCTGCGTTGGCTTTCTTT. This translates into CASRSGSALAFF. V usage is TRBV6-6 and J usage is TRBJ1-1; unclear D gene. V lost 6 bases and J 11 bases, leaving 16 bases between the germline ends. Germline V gene sequence: CDR1 MNHNY, CDR2 SVGAGI (reference sequence). This CDR3 has 12 amino acids.

This clone was found a few times. This rearrangement joins TRBV5-6 to TRBJ2-7; D is perhaps TRBD1 (6 bases). Trimming took 3 bases from V and 0 from J, leaving 10 bases between them. Germline lookup yields CDR1 SGHDT and CDR2 YYEEEE. The CDR3 spans 14 residues. The CDR3 protein is CASSSTGSSYEQYF. CDR3 coding DNA: TGTGCCAGCAGCTCAACAGGGAGCTCCTACGAGCAGTACTTC.

V usage is TRBV5-1 and J usage is TRBJ1-5; a weak D match, TRBD1 (5 bases). Germline V gene data show CDR1 as SGHRS and CDR2 as YFSETQ. CDR3 length equals 15 residues. The V and J ends lost 4 bases and 3 bases respectively, with 14 bases between them. The CDR3 loop reads CASSAGTRDNQPQHF. The CDR3 DNA reads TGCGCCAGCAGCGCGGGGACCCGAGACAATCAGCCCCAGCATTTT. The full variable domain, with the rest looked up from reference TRBV5-1 and TRBJ1-5, is KAGVTQTPRYLIKTRGQQVTLSCSPISGHRSVSWYQQTPGQGLQFLFEYFSETQRNKGNFPGRFSGRQFSNSRSEMNVSTLELGDSALYLCASSAGTRDNQPQHFGDGTRLSIL.

The chain couples TRBV9 to TRBJ1-1; D unclear. This CDR3 spans 16 amino acids. V shed 0 bases and J shed 5 bases, with 17 bases lying between them. Germline CDR1 and CDR2: SGDLS and YYNGEE. The DNA for the CDR3 is TGTGCCAGCAGCGTAGAGGATTTGAACGTGTGGACTGAAGCTTTCTTT. Its protein is CASSVEDLNVWTEAFF.

The rearrangement links TRBV6-5 to TRBJ2-5; 12 nucleotides match TRBD2. The end of the DNA is better explained by TRBJ2-7, so the J call may be wrong. From germline, CDR1 is MNHEY and CDR2 SVGAGI. This CDR3 is built from 16 residues. Here the CDR3 DNA reads TGTGCCAGCAGTTACTTCGGACTAGCGGGAAACAACGAGCAGTACTTC. This encodes CASSYFGLAGNNEQYF.

This clone was counted many times. The gene calls are TRBV14 and TRBJ2-7; D unresolved. The germline CDR1 and CDR2 sequences are SGHDN and FVKESK. This CDR3 region has 13 residues. The ends were cut back, 0 bases at V and 9 bases at J, with 12 bases in the middle. CDR3 DNA sequence: TGTGCCAGCAGCCAAGATTCGGTCTATGGGCAGTACTTC. Residues: CASSQDSVYGQYF. The full variable domain, completed using reference TRBV14 and TRBJ2-7, is EAGVTQFPSHSVIEKGQTVTLRCDPISGHDNLYWYRRVMGKEIKFLLHFVKESKQDESGMPNNRFLAERTGGTYSTLKVQPAELEDSGVYFCASSQDSVYGQYFGPGTRLTVT.

The genes are TRBV4-1 and TRBJ2-7; 8 bases match TRBD2. From germline, CDR1 is MGHRA and CDR2 YSYEKL. Trimming cost V 2 bases and J 9 bases; bases outside gene matches: 15. The CDR3 contains 16 residues. The CDR3: CASSQSQRETLRGQYF. The CDR3 nucleotides read TGCGCCAGCAGCCAATCACAGCGGGAGACGCTCCGAGGGCAGTACTTC.

The V gene is TRBV5-1, the J gene TRBJ2-3; 8 bases line up with TRBD2. The CDR3 totals 18 residues. Germline CDR1 SGHRS, CDR2 YFSETQ. V shed 4 bases, J shed 0 bases, and the junction held 13 bases outside the gene matches. The DNA of the CDR3 is TGCGCCAGCAGCCCCCCGGGAGGGATGATGGGTAGCACAGATACGCAGTATTTT. This sequence encodes CASSPPGGMMGSTDTQYF.

The chain joins TRBV5-6 to TRBJ2-6; D uncertain. Looked up from germline, CDR1 is SGHDT and CDR2 is YYEEEE. CDR3 length: 15 residues. Trimming removed 0 bases at V and 0 bases at J, with 4 bases between. CDR3 in amino acids: CASSLGVSGANVLTF. The CDR3 DNA sequence: TGTGCCAGCAGCTTGGGGGTCTCTGGGGCCAACGTCCTGACTTTC.

This clone has only a few counts. The J gene is TRBJ1-1, the V gene TRBV10-3, with D uncertain. Germline CDR1 is ENHRY and CDR2 is SYGVKD. The CDR3 spans 12 residues. Between the trimmed V and J ends, which lost 10 bases and 3 bases, there was a span of 12 bases. The CDR3 nucleotides read TGTGCCACAATCGGGCCGGACACTGAAGCTTTCTTT. Its translation: CATIGPDTEAFF.

J is TRBJ1-4 and V is TRBV7-8; D call uncertain. Trimming left V 5 bases short and J 0 bases short, with 10 bases between. The CDR3 consists of 15 residues. Germline CDR1 SGHVS, CDR2 FQNEAQ. Here the CDR3 DNA reads TGTGCCAGCAGCGCGGACTTCGCAACTAATGAAAAACTGTTTTTT. Amino acid sequence: CASSADFATNEKLFF. Variable domain in full (rest from reference TRBV7-8 and TRBJ1-4): GAGVSQSPRYKVAKRGQDVALRCDPISGHVSLFWYQQALGQGPEFLTYFQNEAQLDKSGLPSDRFFAERPEGSVSTLKIQRTQQEDSAVYLCASSADFATNEKLFFGSGTQLSVL.

The rearrangement joins TRBV7-9 to TRBJ2-3, with D possibly matching TRBD2 (6 bases). The CDR3 totals 13 residues. Trimming took 2 bases from V and 14 from J, leaving 17 bases between them. The germline gives CDR1 SEHNR, CDR2 FQNEAQ (reference sequence). The CDR3 DNA is TGTGCCAGCAGCTTAAGTGGGGACTCTCTTCCGTATTTT. This encodes CASSLSGDSLPYF.

The chain carries TRBV5-1 and TRBJ1-1; TRBD1 aligns across 8 bases. This CDR3 spans 15 amino acids. CDR1 and CDR2 (germline): SGHRS, YFSETQ. V dropped 1 base and J dropped 1; count of bases not matched to a gene: 3. CDR3 loop: CASSLQGAKNTEAFF. The CDR3 nucleotides read TGCGCCAGCAGCTTGCAGGGGGCCAAGAACACTGAAGCTTTCTTT. The entire variable domain, with the rest obtained from reference TRBV5-1 and TRBJ1-1, is as follows: KAGVTQTPRYLIKTRGQQVTLSCSPISGHRSVSWYQQTPGQGLQFLFEYFSETQRNKGNFPGRFSGRQFSNSRSEMNVSTLELGDSALYLCASSLQGAKNTEAFFGQGTRLTVV.